These T cell receptor beta chains were read from a single sample in a study of blood T cells in healthy people across ages. Via MiXCR, TCRdb re-called the 5' RACE reads, giving one row per CDR3 protein. The repertoire has approximately 690,000 distinct CDR3 sequences, around 43% of them found once; the top ten carry 25% to 35%. The sequenced material came from blood. The receptor set was obtained from an elderly man in good health. CDR3s include the opening cysteine and the closing phenylalanine or tryptophan. Fields, in order: V gene, J gene, CDR3 protein.

V gene: TRBV3-1; J gene: TRBJ2-3; CDR3 protein: CASSQQKGNTQYF
V gene: TRBV20-1; J gene: TRBJ2-1; CDR3 protein: CSANSGEVEQFF
V gene: TRBV20-1; J gene: TRBJ2-1; CDR3 protein: CSARDLLAAYNEQFF
V gene: TRBV3-1; J gene: .; CDR3 protein: CASSPHGSGSLKTQYF
V gene: TRBV2; J gene: TRBJ2-3; CDR3 protein: CASDRRAGSDTQYF
V gene: TRBV7-2; J gene: TRBJ2-1; CDR3 protein: CASSSSGGAIAYNEQFF
V gene: TRBV9; J gene: TRBJ2-3; CDR3 protein: CASSTTSGLDTDTQYF
V gene: TRBV20-1; J gene: TRBJ2-5; CDR3 protein: CSARTSGEGETQYF
V gene: TRBV5-1; J gene: TRBJ2-3; CDR3 protein: CASSRGGGELDTQYF
V gene: TRBV6-2/TRBV6-3; J gene: TRBJ2-7; CDR3 protein: CASSYPLAGEVTYEQYF
V gene: TRBV7-2; J gene: TRBJ2-2; CDR3 protein: CASSRQGRETGELFF
V gene: TRBV7-3; J gene: TRBJ2-7; CDR3 protein: CASSLTTHYEQYF
V gene: TRBV18; J gene: TRBJ1-6; CDR3 protein: CASSPAGAYNSPLHF
V gene: TRBV6-2/TRBV6-3; J gene: TRBJ1-5; CDR3 protein: CASKKRNQPQHF
V gene: TRBV16; J gene: TRBJ2-7; CDR3 protein: CASSQLDYEQYF
V gene: TRBV10-3; J gene: TRBJ2-4; CDR3 protein: CAIRAGTAENIQYF
V gene: TRBV15; J gene: TRBJ1-4; CDR3 protein: CATSKRDRENEKLFF
V gene: TRBV7-9; J gene: TRBJ2-1; CDR3 protein: CASSLGRVAGDLDNEQFF
V gene: TRBV5-1; J gene: TRBJ2-7; CDR3 protein: CASSLQGGSYEQYF
V gene: TRBV7-2; J gene: TRBJ1-2; CDR3 protein: CASYGYTF
V gene: TRBV30; J gene: TRBJ1-6; CDR3 protein: CALSSGWYSPLHF
V gene: TRBV9; J gene: TRBJ2-5; CDR3 protein: CASSAPSGGVYTQYF
V gene: TRBV12-3/TRBV12-4; J gene: TRBJ2-2; CDR3 protein: CASSFLGTGELFF
V gene: TRBV25-1; J gene: TRBJ2-6; CDR3 protein: CASRVGGNSGANVLTF
V gene: TRBV5-1; J gene: TRBJ2-7; CDR3 protein: CASSPEGGDSYEQYF
V gene: TRBV30; J gene: TRBJ2-5; CDR3 protein: CAWSASGGETQYF
V gene: TRBV6-1; J gene: TRBJ2-4; CDR3 protein: CASNPPTLAKNIQYF
V gene: TRBV11-1; J gene: TRBJ2-2; CDR3 protein: CASSLGYDPRLGQASAGELFF
V gene: TRBV5-1; J gene: TRBJ2-7; CDR3 protein: CASSQGQGGVYEQYF
V gene: TRBV5-1; J gene: TRBJ2-3; CDR3 protein: CASSSTFSGISTDTQYF
V gene: TRBV27; J gene: TRBJ1-1; CDR3 protein: CASMERTEAFF
V gene: TRBV27; J gene: TRBJ1-2; CDR3 protein: CASSLTVNYGYTF
V gene: TRBV12-3/TRBV12-4; J gene: TRBJ2-3; CDR3 protein: CASLTGLAGQPHTDTQYF
V gene: TRBV20-1; J gene: TRBJ2-3; CDR3 protein: CSARRERDTQYF
V gene: TRBV30; J gene: TRBJ2-3; CDR3 protein: CAGLSGADTQYF
V gene: TRBV7-9; J gene: TRBJ2-5; CDR3 protein: CASSLRVDGETQYF
V gene: TRBV18; J gene: TRBJ2-1; CDR3 protein: CASSTTGSYNEQFF
V gene: TRBV4-1; J gene: TRBJ2-7; CDR3 protein: CASSQDKRGAAYEQYF
V gene: TRBV7-8; J gene: TRBJ2-1; CDR3 protein: CASSLTGVQGLAAFSYNEQFF
V gene: TRBV11-2; J gene: TRBJ2-3; CDR3 protein: CASSQTSGMNTQYF
V gene: TRBV20-1; J gene: TRBJ1-2; CDR3 protein: CSARRPDGGPEGYTF
V gene: TRBV11-2; J gene: TRBJ2-2; CDR3 protein: CASSLFRALSTGELFF
V gene: TRBV20-1; J gene: TRBJ2-3; CDR3 protein: CSASLWGATDTQYF
V gene: TRBV7-2; J gene: TRBJ2-3; CDR3 protein: CASSLARSAGTDTQYF
V gene: TRBV9; J gene: TRBJ2-3; CDR3 protein: CASSVEAGDWTDTQYF
V gene: TRBV30; J gene: TRBJ1-2; CDR3 protein: CAWTAGTGNYGYTF
V gene: TRBV28; J gene: TRBJ2-1; CDR3 protein: CASSLEDNNEQFF
V gene: TRBV12-3/TRBV12-4; J gene: TRBJ2-6; CDR3 protein: CASSSRQGWGANVLTF
V gene: TRBV12-3/TRBV12-4; J gene: TRBJ1-1; CDR3 protein: CASSFLQNTEAFF
V gene: TRBV5-1; J gene: TRBJ2-3; CDR3 protein: CASSLATRGGTDTQYF